Listed below are T cell receptor beta chains from one sample, sequenced in a study of blood T cells in healthy people across ages. TCRdb itself ran the 5' RACE reads through MiXCR, one entry per CDR3 protein. The sample has about 1.5 million distinct CDR3 sequences, roughly 43% seen once. Sample: blood. Every receptor here comes from a woman aged 18-29 years in good health. Both conserved end residues are part of each CDR3. Some rows have no size entry. The others give once, few or many, or a class for an expanded clone.

clone size: -
J gene: TRBJ2-5
V gene: TRBV20-1
CDR3 protein: CSASVSRAFRETQYF

clone size: few
J gene: TRBJ2-7
V gene: TRBV5-1
CDR3 protein: CASSLLYSTSYEQYF

clone size: -
J gene: TRBJ2-2
V gene: TRBV20-1
CDR3 protein: CSAGGNTGELFF

clone size: -
J gene: TRBJ2-7
V gene: TRBV20-1
CDR3 protein: CSASADRGLYEQYF

clone size: -
J gene: TRBJ2-3
V gene: TRBV6-1
CDR3 protein: CASSDGPAGLAYGTDTQYF

clone size: -
J gene: TRBJ2-3
V gene: TRBV2
CDR3 protein: CASRPNSDTQYF

clone size: few
J gene: -
V gene: TRBV6-5
CDR3 protein: CASSFPPLRQGSYNEQYF

clone size: -
J gene: TRBJ2-5
V gene: TRBV24-1
CDR3 protein: CATSAQGGETQYF

clone size: few
J gene: TRBJ2-5
V gene: TRBV7-2
CDR3 protein: CASSFLTRGETQYF

clone size: few
J gene: TRBJ1-2
V gene: TRBV4-3
CDR3 protein: CASSQDIGYYGYTF

clone size: -
J gene: TRBJ2-1
V gene: TRBV2
CDR3 protein: CASSEIREGAQFF

clone size: -
J gene: TRBJ2-7
V gene: TRBV5-6
CDR3 protein: CASSTRDEQYF

clone size: few
J gene: TRBJ2-1
V gene: TRBV12-3/TRBV12-4
CDR3 protein: CASRVGQGYNEQFF

clone size: -
J gene: TRBJ2-1
V gene: TRBV7-2
CDR3 protein: CASSLSLASYNEQFF

clone size: few
J gene: TRBJ2-1
V gene: TRBV7-2
CDR3 protein: CASSLGGAVDEQFF

clone size: -
J gene: TRBJ2-1
V gene: TRBV12-3/TRBV12-4
CDR3 protein: CASSPSGRGLAGNEQFF

clone size: many
J gene: TRBJ2-1
V gene: TRBV5-1
CDR3 protein: CASQRDSYNEQFF

clone size: -
J gene: TRBJ2-5
V gene: TRBV4-3
CDR3 protein: CASSRYTLAGGPETQYF

clone size: many
J gene: TRBJ2-7
V gene: TRBV10-3
CDR3 protein: CAISDAPMVYEQYF

clone size: few
J gene: TRBJ1-4
V gene: TRBV12-3/TRBV12-4
CDR3 protein: CASRLNRATNEKLFF

clone size: -
J gene: TRBJ2-7
V gene: TRBV6-1
CDR3 protein: CASSDPDRDSYEQYF

clone size: once
J gene: TRBJ1-5
V gene: TRBV27
CDR3 protein: CASSEGQGLNQPQHF

clone size: -
J gene: TRBJ2-7
V gene: TRBV7-8
CDR3 protein: CASSYISGSGYEQYF

clone size: -
J gene: TRBJ2-3
V gene: TRBV29-1
CDR3 protein: CSVRLRGTDTQYF

clone size: -
J gene: TRBJ2-7
V gene: TRBV4-2
CDR3 protein: CASSESHLDNEQYF

clone size: -
J gene: TRBJ2-3
V gene: TRBV7-6
CDR3 protein: CASRPLNENTQYF

clone size: -
J gene: TRBJ1-1
V gene: TRBV3-1
CDR3 protein: CASSQDISRGHTEAFF